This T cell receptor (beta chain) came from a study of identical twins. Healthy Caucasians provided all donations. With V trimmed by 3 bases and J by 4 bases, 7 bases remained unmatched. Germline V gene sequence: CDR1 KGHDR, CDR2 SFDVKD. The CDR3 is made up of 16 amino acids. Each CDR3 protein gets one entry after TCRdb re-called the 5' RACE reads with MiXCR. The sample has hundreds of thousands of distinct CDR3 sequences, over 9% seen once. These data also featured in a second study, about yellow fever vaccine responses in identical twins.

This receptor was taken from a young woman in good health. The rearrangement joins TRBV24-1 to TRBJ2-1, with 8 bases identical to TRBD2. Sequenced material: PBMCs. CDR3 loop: CATSDPGGRQYNEQFF. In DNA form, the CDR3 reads TGTGCCACCAGTGATCCGGGCGGGAGGCAGTACAATGAGCAGTTCTTC.